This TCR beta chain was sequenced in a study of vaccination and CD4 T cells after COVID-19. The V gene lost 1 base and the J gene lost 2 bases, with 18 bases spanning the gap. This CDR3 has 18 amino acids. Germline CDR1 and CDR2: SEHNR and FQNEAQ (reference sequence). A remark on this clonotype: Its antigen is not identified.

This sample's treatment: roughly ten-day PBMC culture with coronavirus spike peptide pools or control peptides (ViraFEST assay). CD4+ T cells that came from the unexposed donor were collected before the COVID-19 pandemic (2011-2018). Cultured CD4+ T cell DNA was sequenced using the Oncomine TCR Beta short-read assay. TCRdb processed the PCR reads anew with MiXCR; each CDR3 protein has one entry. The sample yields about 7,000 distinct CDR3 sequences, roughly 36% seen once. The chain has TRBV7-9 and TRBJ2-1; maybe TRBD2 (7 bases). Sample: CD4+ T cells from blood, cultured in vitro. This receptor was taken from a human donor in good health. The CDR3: CASSLVGGELATYNEQFF. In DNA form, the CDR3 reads TGTGCCAGCAGCTTAGTAGGGGGGGAACTAGCGACCTACAATGAGCAGTTCTTC.